This T cell receptor delta chain appears in the sequencing data of a study of gamma-delta T cells after stem cell transplantation. By sample fraction, this clone is large. The V end was cut by 1 base, the J end by 2 bases, with 10 bases between. The CDR3 covers 14 residues. Germline lookup yields CDR1 GEAIGNYY and CDR2 EKD. TCRdb re-identified clones in the RT-PCR reads via CATT. This table holds just under 2,500 delta-chain clones, approximately 22% found once. This sequence originates from a human donor. It is not recorded whose cells these are; they may come from a transplant donor. The chain combines TRDV2 with TRDJ1; TRDD3 might be the D (6 bases). The material sequenced was gamma-delta T cells. The CDR3 sequence: CACDTLGWTDKLIF. The CDR3 DNA follows: TGTGCCTGTGACACTCTGGGGTGGACCGATAAACTCATCTTT.